Shown below are 22 T cell receptor beta chains from a single sample sequenced in a study of blood T cell repertoires in COVID-19. Method: immunoSEQ multiplex PCR; TCRdb's copy keeps in-frame clones and lacks some. Here the sample spans about 14,000 clones, around 73% being singletons. Sequenced: peripheral blood. All receptors come from a boy aged 2-15 years with active or convalescent COVID-19.

The rearrangement uses TRBV28 and TRBJ2-2; D perhaps matches TRBD1 (6 bases). The V end lost 8 bases, the J end lost 1 base, and 11 bases lay between the germline ends. The CDR3 is 14 amino acids. CDR1 is MDHEN and CDR2 is SYDVKM in the germline V gene. The CDR3 sequence: CASLQGLNTGELFF. CDR3 DNA: TGTGCCAGCCTTCAGGGGTTGAACACCGGGGAGCTGTTTTTT. Using reference TRBV28 and TRBJ2-2 for the parts outside the CDR3, the full variable domain is DVKVTQSSRYLVKRTGEKVFLECVQDMDHENMFWYRQDPGLGLRLIYFSYDVKMKEKGDIPEGYSVSREKKERFSLILESASTNQTSMYLCASLQGLNTGELFFGEGSRLTVL.

This rearrangement joins TRBV2 to TRBJ1-2, with 10 positions matching TRBD1. The CDR3 spans 14 residues. V lost 5 bases and J lost 6; bases outside the gene matches: 6. The germline V gene has CDR1 SNHLY and CDR2 FYNNEI. The CDR3 DNA sequence: TGTGCCAGCAGTCTTACCGGGACAGGGGATGGCTACACCTTC. Amino acid sequence: CASSLTGTGDGYTF. Variable domain in full (rest from reference TRBV2 and TRBJ1-2): EPEVTQTPSHQVTQMGQEVILRCVPISNHLYFYWYRQILGQKVEFLVSFYNNEISEKSEIFDDQFSVERPDGSNFTLKIRSTKLEDSAMYFCASSLTGTGDGYTFGSGTRLTVV.

The chain uses TRBV27 and TRBJ2-7; 8 bases match TRBD2. CDR1 is MNHEY, CDR2 SMNVEV, per germline (reference sequence). Unmatched junction bases numbered 6, after V lost 2 bases and J lost 3 bases. The CDR3 contains 15 residues. CDR3 region: CASSLVGREGYEQYF. The CDR3 coding sequence is TGTGCCAGCAGTTTAGTCGGGAGGGAGGGCTACGAGCAGTACTTC.

This chain connects TRBV2 to TRBJ2-5; D is unresolved. CDR3 length: 12 residues. V was pared by 0 bases and J by 6 bases, with 5 bases between. Germline V gene lookup returns CDR1 SNHLY and CDR2 FYNNEI. CDR3 protein: CASSEARQTQYF. Here the CDR3 DNA reads TGTGCCAGCAGTGAAGCGCGGCAGACCCAGTACTTC.

Only a few counts were recorded for this clone. The chain is built from TRBV10-3 and TRBJ1-1; 8 positions match TRBD1. The CDR3 spans 15 residues. Germline-derived CDR1 and CDR2 are ENHRY and SYGVKD. The trim removed 8 bases at V and 2 bases at J, leaving 10 bases unmatched. As DNA, the CDR3 is TGTGCCATCGCAGACAGGGGACTTCAAAACACTGAAGCTTTCTTT. This translates into CAIADRGLQNTEAFF.

This chain links TRBV25-1 with TRBJ1-6, with 7 bases identical to TRBD1. This CDR3 region has 14 residues. Per the germline V gene, CDR1 is MGHDK and CDR2 is SYGVNS. Losses at the gene ends were 2 bases for V and 10 bases for J; bases not matched to a gene: 5. Here the CDR3 DNA reads TGTGCCAGCAGTGAAAGGGGGCGAGGATCACCCCTCCACTTT. This translates into CASSERGRGSPLHF.

V is TRBV28 and J is TRBJ2-5; unclear D gene. Trimming took 5 bases from V and 5 from J, leaving 12 bases between them. Germline lookup yields CDR1 MDHEN and CDR2 SYDVKM. This CDR3 has 13 residues. The CDR3 sequence is CASSTSLEETQYF. CDR3 nucleotides: TGTGCCAGCAGTACCTCACTGGAGGAGACCCAGTACTTC.

The V and J genes are TRBV28 and TRBJ2-7; no definite D call. The CDR3 loop spans 12 amino acids. V lost 8 bases and J 2 bases, leaving 10 bases between the germline ends. The germline V gene encodes CDR1 MDHEN and CDR2 SYDVKM. The DNA for the CDR3 is TGTGCCAGCTGTCTCTCCCCCTACGAGCAGTACTTC. Amino acid sequence: CASCLSPYEQYF.

The rearrangement uses TRBV5-1 and TRBJ2-6; TRBD1 is a possible D gene (6 bases). The CDR3 has 16 residues. Trimming took 4 bases from V and 1 from J, leaving 12 bases between them. Looked up from germline, CDR1 is SGHRS and CDR2 is YFSETQ. CDR3 sequence (DNA): TGCGCCAGCAGCCCGGGACAAGGATCTGGGGCCAACGTCCTGACTTTC. It encodes CASSPGQGSGANVLTF.

The genes are TRBV11-2 and TRBJ2-7, with 7 positions matching TRBD2. The CDR3 is 14 residues long. V lost 6 bases, J lost 9 bases, and 14 bases stayed unmatched. Germline V gene data show CDR1 as SGHAT and CDR2 as FQNNGV. The CDR3 loop is CASSHLAAGQGQYF. CDR3 DNA sequence: TGTGCCAGCAGTCATCTAGCGGCCGGGCAGGGGCAGTACTTC.

A single count supports this clone. V and J are TRBV2 and TRBJ2-5; D ambiguous. The length of the CDR3 is 13 residues. The V end lost 1 base, the J end lost 2 bases, and 5 bases lay between the germline ends. Germline CDR1 SNHLY, CDR2 FYNNEI. This chain's CDR3 is CASSEELQETQYF. The CDR3 bases are TGTGCCAGCAGTGAAGAGCTGCAAGAGACCCAGTACTTC.

The J gene is TRBJ1-5, the V gene TRBV28; tentatively, D is TRBD1 (6 bases). Deletions cut 3 bases from V and 7 bases from J, with 16 bases between. The CDR3 is 15 amino acids. In germline, CDR1 is MDHEN, CDR2 SYDVKM. As DNA, the CDR3 is TGTGCCAGCAGTTTCACGACGGGGGGCGGCCAGCCCCAGCATTTT. Amino acid sequence: CASSFTTGGGQPQHF.

This clone has more than one count but fewer than ten. The V and J genes are TRBV5-3 and TRBJ2-3; TRBD2 matches 10 bases. TRBV5-3 is an open reading frame whose function is uncertain. J lost 12 bases, V lost 2 bases, and 9 bases had no gene match. The CDR3 extends over 14 amino acids. CDR3 DNA sequence: TGTGCCAGAAGCTTAGGAGCGGGGGGGCGTATTCAGTATTTT. This encodes CARSLGAGGRIQYF.

V gene TRBV5-1 combines with J gene TRBJ2-2; 13 nucleotides match TRBD2. The CDR3 loop spans 15 amino acids. J lost 2 bases, V lost 7 bases, and 2 bases had no gene match. The germline V gene encodes CDR1 SGHRS and CDR2 YFSETQ. CDR3 loop: CASRLAGGNTGELFF. The DNA for the CDR3 is TGCGCCAGCCGACTAGCGGGAGGAAACACCGGGGAGCTGTTTTTT. Full variable domain (remainder filled in from reference TRBV5-1 and TRBJ2-2): KAGVTQTPRYLIKTRGQQVTLSCSPISGHRSVSWYQQTPGQGLQFLFEYFSETQRNKGNFPGRFSGRQFSNSRSEMNVSTLELGDSALYLCASRLAGGNTGELFFGEGSRLTVL.

This clone occurred once. The genes are TRBV23-1 and TRBJ1-3; the D is unclear. TRBV23-1 counts as an open reading frame of uncertain function. This CDR3 is 20 amino acids long. V gave up 6 bases and J gave up 2 bases, with 29 bases separating them. The DNA for the CDR3 is TGCGCCAGCAGACGGCCCGTGGAGGACGGAATCACATCAACTGGAAACACCATATATTTT. Amino acid sequence: CASRRPVEDGITSTGNTIYF.

This clone was counted once. The rearrangement links TRBV9 to TRBJ1-1; D not certain. Germline loops: CDR1 SGDLS, CDR2 YYNGEE. CDR3 length equals 14 residues. Trimming pared 5 bases from V and 1 base from J, leaving 12 bases between. DNA of the CDR3: TGTGCCAGCAGTCTGACACCCACGAACACTGAAGCTTTCTTT. This translates into CASSLTPTNTEAFF.

The J gene is TRBJ2-2, the V gene TRBV19; 12 bases are shared with TRBD1. The CDR3 is 16 residues long. J gave up 3 bases and V 6 bases, and 5 bases lay outside the gene matches. Per the germline V gene, CDR1 is LNHDA and CDR2 is SQIVND (reference sequence). The DNA for the CDR3 is TGTGCCAGTAGCAAGGGACAGGGGGCGTACACCGGGGAGCTGTTTTTT. Translation: CASSKGQGAYTGELFF.

The genes are TRBV10-3 and TRBJ1-1, with 9 nucleotides matching TRBD1. The CDR3 length is 14 residues. The V and J ends lost 4 bases and 4 bases, in that order; junction bases with no gene match: 4. Germline V lookup: CDR1 ENHRY, CDR2 SYGVKD. CDR3: CAISVDRGVTEAFF. In DNA, the CDR3 is TGTGCCATCAGTGTGGACAGGGGCGTCACTGAAGCTTTCTTT.

The rearrangement uses TRBV7-2 and TRBJ1-1, with 9 positions matching TRBD1. The CDR3 totals 11 residues. The J segment lost 10 bases and the V segment lost 5 bases, leaving 2 bases of the junction unmatched. CDR1 and CDR2 from the germline V gene are SGHTA and FQGNSA. CDR3 coding DNA: TGTGCCAGCAGCCCGGACAGGGGAGCTTTCTTT. Its protein is CASSPDRGAFF.

The table lists this clone with a count of one. V gene TRBV20-1 combines with J gene TRBJ1-1; D might be TRBD1 (6 bases). This CDR3 has 13 amino acids. Per the germline V gene, CDR1 is DFQATT and CDR2 is SNEGSKA (reference sequence). The V gene lost 3 bases and the J gene lost 7 bases, with 15 bases spanning the gap. The CDR3 nucleotides are TGCAGTGCTAGTGGGACCGACAGGATTGAAGCTTTCTTT. Protein: CSASGTDRIEAFF.

The genes are TRBV4-1 and TRBJ2-3; tentative D call: TRBD2 (7 bases). V was cut by 0 bases and J by 2 bases, with 12 bases left in between. The CDR3 is made up of 16 amino acids. CDR1 and CDR2 (germline): MGHRA, YSYEKL. CDR3 amino acids: CASSQDGGGDTDTQYF. CDR3 coding DNA: TGCGCCAGCAGCCAAGATGGCGGGGGCGACACAGATACGCAGTATTTT.

This chain uses TRBV7-2 with TRBJ2-3; 13 bases are shared with TRBD2. After removal of 0 bases from V and 6 bases from J, the junction contained 12 bases not matched to a gene. CDR3 length: 19 residues. CDR1 is SGHTA and CDR2 is FQGNSA in the germline V gene. The CDR3 coding sequence is TGTGCCAGCAGCTTAGCGTCAGGACTAGCGGGAGACGGTACGGATACGCAGTATTTT. This sequence encodes CASSLASGLAGDGTDTQYF.